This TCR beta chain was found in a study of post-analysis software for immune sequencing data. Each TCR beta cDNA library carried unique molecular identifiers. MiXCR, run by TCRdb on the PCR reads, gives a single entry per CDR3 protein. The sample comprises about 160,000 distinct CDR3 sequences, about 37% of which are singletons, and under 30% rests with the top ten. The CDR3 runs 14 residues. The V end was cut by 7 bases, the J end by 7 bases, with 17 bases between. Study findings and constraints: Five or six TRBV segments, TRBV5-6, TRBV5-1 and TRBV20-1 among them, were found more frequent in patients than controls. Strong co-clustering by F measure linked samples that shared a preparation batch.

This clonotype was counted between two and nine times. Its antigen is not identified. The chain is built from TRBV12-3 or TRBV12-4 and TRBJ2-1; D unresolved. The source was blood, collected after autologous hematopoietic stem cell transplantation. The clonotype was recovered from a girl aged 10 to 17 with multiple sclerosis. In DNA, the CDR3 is TGTGCCAGCAAGGAACGAGAGAGTTGGAATGAGCAGTTCTTC. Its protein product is CASKERESWNEQFF.